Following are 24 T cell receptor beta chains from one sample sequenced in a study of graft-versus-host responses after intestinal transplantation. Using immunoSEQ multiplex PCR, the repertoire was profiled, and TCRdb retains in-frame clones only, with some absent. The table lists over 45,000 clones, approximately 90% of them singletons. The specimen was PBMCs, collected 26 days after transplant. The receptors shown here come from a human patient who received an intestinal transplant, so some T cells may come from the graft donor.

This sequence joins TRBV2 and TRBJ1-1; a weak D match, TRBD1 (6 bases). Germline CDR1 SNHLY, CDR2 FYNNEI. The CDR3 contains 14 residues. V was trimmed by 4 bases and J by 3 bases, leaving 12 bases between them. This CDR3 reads CASSVTGWDTEAFF. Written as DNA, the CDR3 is TGTGCCAGCAGTGTCACAGGGTGGGACACTGAAGCTTTCTTT.

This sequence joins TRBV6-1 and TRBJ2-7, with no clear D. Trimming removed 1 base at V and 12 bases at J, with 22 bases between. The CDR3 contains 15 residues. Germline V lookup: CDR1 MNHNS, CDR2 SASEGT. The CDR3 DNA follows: TGTGCCAGCAGTGAAGGACCAGGAACAGTGCTGCGTCCGTACTTC. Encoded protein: CASSEGPGTVLRPYF.

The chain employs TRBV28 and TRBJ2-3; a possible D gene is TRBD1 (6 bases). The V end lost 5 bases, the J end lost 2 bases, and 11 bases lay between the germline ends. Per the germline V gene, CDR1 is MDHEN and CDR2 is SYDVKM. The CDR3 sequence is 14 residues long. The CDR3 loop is CASSTDSFTDTQYF. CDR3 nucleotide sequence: TGTGCCAGCAGTACGGACAGTTTCACAGATACGCAGTATTTT.

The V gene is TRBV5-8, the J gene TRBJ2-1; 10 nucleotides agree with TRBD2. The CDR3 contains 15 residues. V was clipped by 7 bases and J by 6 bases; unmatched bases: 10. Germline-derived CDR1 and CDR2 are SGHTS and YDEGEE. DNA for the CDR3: TGTGCCAGCCCCCCATTAGCGGGGGGATCCAATGAGCAGTTCTTC. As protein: CASPPLAGGSNEQFF.

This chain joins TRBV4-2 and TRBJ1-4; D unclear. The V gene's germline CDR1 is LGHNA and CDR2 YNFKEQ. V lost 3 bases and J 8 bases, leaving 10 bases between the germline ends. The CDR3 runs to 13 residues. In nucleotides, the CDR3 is TGTGCCAGCAGCCAGACACGAGGGGAAAAACTGTTTTTT. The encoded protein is CASSQTRGEKLFF.

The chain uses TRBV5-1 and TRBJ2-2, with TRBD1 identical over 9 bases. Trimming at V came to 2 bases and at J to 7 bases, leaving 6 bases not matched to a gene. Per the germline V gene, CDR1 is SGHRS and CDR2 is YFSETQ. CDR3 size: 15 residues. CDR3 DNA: TGCGCCAGCAGCTTACAGGGGGCAAATATCGGGGAGCTGTTTTTT. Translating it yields CASSLQGANIGELFF.

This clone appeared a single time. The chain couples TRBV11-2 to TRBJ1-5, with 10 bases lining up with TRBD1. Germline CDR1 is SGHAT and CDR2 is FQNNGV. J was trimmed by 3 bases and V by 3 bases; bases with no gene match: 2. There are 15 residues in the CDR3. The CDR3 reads CASSLGQGHNQPQHF. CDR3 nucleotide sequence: TGTGCCAGCAGCTTGGGACAGGGGCACAATCAGCCCCAGCATTTT. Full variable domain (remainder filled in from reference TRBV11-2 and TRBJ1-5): EAGVAQSPRYKIIEKRQSVAFWCNPISGHATLYWYQQILGQGPKLLIQFQNNGVVDDSQLPKDRFSAERLKGVDSTLKIQPAKLEDSAVYLCASSLGQGHNQPQHFGDGTRLSIL.

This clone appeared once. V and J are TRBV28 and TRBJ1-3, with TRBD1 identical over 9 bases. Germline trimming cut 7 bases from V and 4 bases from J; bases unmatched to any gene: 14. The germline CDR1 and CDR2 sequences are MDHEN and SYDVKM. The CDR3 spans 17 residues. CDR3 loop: CASKYLQGAKRGNTIYF. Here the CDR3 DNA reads TGTGCCAGCAAGTACTTACAGGGGGCGAAGAGGGGAAACACCATATATTTT.

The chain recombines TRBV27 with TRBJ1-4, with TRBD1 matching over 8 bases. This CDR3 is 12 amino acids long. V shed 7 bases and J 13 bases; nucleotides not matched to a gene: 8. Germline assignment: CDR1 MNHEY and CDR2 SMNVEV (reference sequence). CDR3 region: CASTTGGDRLFF. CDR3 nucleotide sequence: TGTGCCAGCACTACAGGGGGGGACAGACTGTTTTTT.

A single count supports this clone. The CDR3, as DNA: TGTGCCAGCATTCAACTTAATAATCCGGTGAACTATGGCTACACCTTC. This encodes CASIQLNNPVNYGYTF. This sequence joins TRBV28 and TRBJ1-2; D is uncertain. Germline-derived CDR1 and CDR2 are MDHEN and SYDVKM. The germline V and J ends were trimmed by 7 bases and 2 bases, with 20 bases remaining between them. This CDR3 comprises 16 residues.

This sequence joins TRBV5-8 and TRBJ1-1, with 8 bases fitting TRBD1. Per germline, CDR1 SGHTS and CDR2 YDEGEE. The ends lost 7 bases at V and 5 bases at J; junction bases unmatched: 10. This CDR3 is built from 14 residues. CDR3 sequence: CASRGFTGGTEAFF. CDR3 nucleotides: TGTGCCAGCCGTGGCTTTACAGGGGGTACTGAAGCTTTCTTT.

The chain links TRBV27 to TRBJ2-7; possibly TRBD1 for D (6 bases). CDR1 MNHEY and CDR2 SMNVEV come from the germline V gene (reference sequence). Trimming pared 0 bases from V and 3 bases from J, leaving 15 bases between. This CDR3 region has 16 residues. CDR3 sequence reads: CASSLSGQGMVYEQYF. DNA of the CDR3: TGTGCCAGCAGTTTATCGGGGCAGGGGATGGTCTACGAGCAGTACTTC.

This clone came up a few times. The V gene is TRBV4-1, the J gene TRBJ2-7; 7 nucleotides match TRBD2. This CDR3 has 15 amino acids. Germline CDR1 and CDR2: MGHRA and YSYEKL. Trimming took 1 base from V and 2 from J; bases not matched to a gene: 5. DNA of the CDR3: TGCGCCAGCAGCCAAGTTGGGGGGGTTGCCTACGAGCAGTACTTC. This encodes CASSQVGGVAYEQYF.

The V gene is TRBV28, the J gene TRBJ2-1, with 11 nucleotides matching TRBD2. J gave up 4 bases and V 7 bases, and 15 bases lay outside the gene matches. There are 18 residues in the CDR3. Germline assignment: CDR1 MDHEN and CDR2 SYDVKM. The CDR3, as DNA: TGTGCCAGCACCCCTAAGGCTAGCGGGGGGAACAGATACAATGAGCAGTTCTTC. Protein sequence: CASTPKASGGNRYNEQFF.

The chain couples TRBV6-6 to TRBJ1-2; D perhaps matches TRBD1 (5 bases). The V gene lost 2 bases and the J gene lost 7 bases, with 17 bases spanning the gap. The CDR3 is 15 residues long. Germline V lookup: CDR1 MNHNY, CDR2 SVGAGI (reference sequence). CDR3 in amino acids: CASSYPVGGGRGYTF. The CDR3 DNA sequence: TGTGCCAGCAGTTACCCGGTTGGGGGAGGTCGTGGCTACACCTTC.

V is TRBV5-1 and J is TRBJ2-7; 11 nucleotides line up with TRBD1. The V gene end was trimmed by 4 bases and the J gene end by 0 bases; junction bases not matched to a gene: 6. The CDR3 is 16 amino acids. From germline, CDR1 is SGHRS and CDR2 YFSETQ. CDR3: CASSPGTGGDSYEQYF. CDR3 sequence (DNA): TGCGCCAGCAGCCCCGGGACAGGGGGAGACTCCTACGAGCAGTACTTC.

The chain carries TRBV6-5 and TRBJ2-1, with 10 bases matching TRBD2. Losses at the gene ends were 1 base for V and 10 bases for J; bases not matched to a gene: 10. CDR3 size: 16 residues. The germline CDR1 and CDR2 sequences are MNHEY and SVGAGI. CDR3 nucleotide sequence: TGTGCCAGCAGTTACTTCGGACTAGCGGAAGTTAGGGAGCAGTTCTTC. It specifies CASSYFGLAEVREQFF.

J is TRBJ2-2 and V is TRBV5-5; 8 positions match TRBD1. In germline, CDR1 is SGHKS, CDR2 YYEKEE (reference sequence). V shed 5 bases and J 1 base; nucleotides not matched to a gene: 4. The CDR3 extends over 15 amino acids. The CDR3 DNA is TGTGCCAGCAGGGAAGGACAGGGGAACACCGGGGAGCTGTTTTTT. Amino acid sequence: CASREGQGNTGELFF.

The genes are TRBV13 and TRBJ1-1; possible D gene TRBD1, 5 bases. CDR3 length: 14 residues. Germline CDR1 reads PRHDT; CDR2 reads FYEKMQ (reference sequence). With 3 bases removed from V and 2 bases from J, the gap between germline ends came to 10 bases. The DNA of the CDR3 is TGTGCCAGCAGCTTTTTGGGGGGAAACACTGAAGCTTTCTTT. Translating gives CASSFLGGNTEAFF.

The CDR3 region has the DNA TGTGCCAGCAGTTTAGGCGGCAGGGTGGCAGATACGCAGTATTTT. Amino acids: CASSLGGRVADTQYF. V and J are TRBV28 and TRBJ2-3, with a possible D match to TRBD1 (5 bases). Trimming took off 2 bases at V and 4 bases at J, with 13 bases between the two ends. The CDR3 is 15 residues long. Germline loops: CDR1 MDHEN, CDR2 SYDVKM.

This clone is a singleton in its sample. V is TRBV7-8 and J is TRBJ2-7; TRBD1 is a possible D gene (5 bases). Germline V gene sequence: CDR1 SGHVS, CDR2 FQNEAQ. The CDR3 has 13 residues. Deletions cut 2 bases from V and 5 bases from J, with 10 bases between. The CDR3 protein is CASSLSGLHEQYF. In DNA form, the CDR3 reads TGTGCCAGCAGCTTATCAGGGCTCCACGAGCAGTACTTC.

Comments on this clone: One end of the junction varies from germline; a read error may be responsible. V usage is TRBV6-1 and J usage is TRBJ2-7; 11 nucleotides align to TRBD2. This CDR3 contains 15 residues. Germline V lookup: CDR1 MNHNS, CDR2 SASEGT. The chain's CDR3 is CAGSELAGGPHEQYF. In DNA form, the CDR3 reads TGTGCCGGCAGTGAATTAGCGGGGGGGCCCCACGAGCAGTACTTC.

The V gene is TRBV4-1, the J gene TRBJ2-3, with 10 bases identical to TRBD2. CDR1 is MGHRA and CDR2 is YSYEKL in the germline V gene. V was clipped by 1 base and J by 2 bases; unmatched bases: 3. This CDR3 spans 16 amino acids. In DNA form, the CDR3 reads TGCGCCAGCAGCCAAGCTAGCGGGGGCCTCACAGATACGCAGTATTTT. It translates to CASSQASGGLTDTQYF.

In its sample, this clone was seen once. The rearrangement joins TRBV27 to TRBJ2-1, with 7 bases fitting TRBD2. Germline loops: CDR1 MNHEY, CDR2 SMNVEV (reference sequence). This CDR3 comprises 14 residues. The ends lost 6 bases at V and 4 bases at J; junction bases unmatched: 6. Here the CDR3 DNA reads TGTGCCAGCAGCCTCGTGGGGGGGTACAATGAGCAGTTCTTC. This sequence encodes CASSLVGGYNEQFF.